A selection of T cell receptor beta chains follows, all from one sample in a study of T cell responses to AZD1222 COVID-19 vaccine. This table comes from immunoSEQ multiplex PCR, and its TCRdb copy is limited to in-frame clones, with some not included. This sample has about 120,000 clones, with about 83% found just once. The specimen was peripheral blood, collected on day 0 of AZD1222 vaccination. The receptor set was obtained from an adult in good health. Each CDR3 is given with its conserved first and last residue. D genes are given only for firm matches. The size entry is marked missing in some rows and otherwise reads once, few, many or a size class.

size,J,D,V,DNA,CDR3
.,TRBJ2-4,.,TRBV2,TGTGCCAGCAGTGTCGGAGGGAGCATTCAGTACTTC,CASSVGGSIQYF
.,TRBJ2-7,.,TRBV7-3,TGTGCCAGCAGCCCCCGCTGGGGTGGCGAGCAGTACTTC,CASSPRWGGEQYF
.,TRBJ2-7,.,TRBV19,TGTGCCAGTAGTCACGGCAGCTCCTACGAGCAGTACTTC,CASSHGSSYEQYF
.,TRBJ2-5,.,TRBV28,TGTGCCAGCAGTGCCCCCGGGACGAGGCAAGAGACCCAGTACTTC,CASSAPGTRQETQYF
.,TRBJ2-1,TRBD2,TRBV19,TGTGCCAGTAGTATAGCCCGACTAGCGGGAGGTAATGAGCAGTTCTTC,CASSIARLAGGNEQFF
.,TRBJ2-7,.,TRBV28,TGTGCCAGCACTGGCGCGGGGTCCCTGTTGTACGAGCAGTACTTC,CASTGAGSLLYEQYF
.,TRBJ1-3,.,TRBV5-1,TGCGCCAGCAGCACTGAAGGGACACCTCACTCTGGAAACACCATATATTTT,CASSTEGTPHSGNTIYF
.,TRBJ1-5,.,TRBV3-1/TRBV3-2,TGTGCCAGCAGCCAAGACCCCAGGGCAGAGCCCCAGCATTTT,CASSQDPRAEPQHF
.,TRBJ2-7,.,TRBV27,TGTGCCAGCAGTTTATCTTCCGGATCCGAGCAGTACTTC,CASSLSSGSEQYF
.,TRBJ2-1,.,TRBV6-2/TRBV6-3,TGTGCCAGCAGTCCCCCGGGGGGCCTGCGCATCAATGAGCAGTTCTTC,CASSPPGGLRINEQFF
.,TRBJ2-7,.,TRBV5-4,TGTGCCAGCAGCCCACCCGGGACGCTCTCCTACGAGCAGTACTTC,CASSPPGTLSYEQYF
.,TRBJ1-1,.,TRBV27,TGTGCCAGCACAGCAGTCGGGGGCGGGGACACTGAAGCTTTCTTT,CASTAVGGGDTEAFF
.,TRBJ1-1,.,TRBV27,TGTGCCAGCAGTACCGGGGGCCCTGAAGCTTTCTTT,CASSTGGPEAFF
.,TRBJ1-6,.,TRBV19,TGTGCCACTAACCCCGGGACCAACAATTCACCCCTCCACTTT,CATNPGTNNSPLHF
.,TRBJ2-1,.,TRBV7-9,TGTGCCATGGGGTACAATGAGCAGTTCTTC,CAMGYNEQFF
.,TRBJ1-3,.,TRBV7-2,TGTGCCAGCAGCTTAGGATCGACGTTCTCTGGAAACACCATATATTTT,CASSLGSTFSGNTIYF
.,TRBJ1-2,.,TRBV28,TGTGCCAGCAGTTCGACAGGCGGGGGCCGGGGCTACACCTTC,CASSSTGGGRGYTF
.,TRBJ2-1,.,TRBV27,TGTGCCAGCAGTTTAGGTGTACCGTACAATGAGCAGTTCTTC,CASSLGVPYNEQFF
medium-sized,TRBJ1-4,.,TRBV6-2/TRBV6-3,TGTGCCAGCAGTCTCCCTGGCAGGGGTGGAGAAAAACTGTTTTTT,CASSLPGRGGEKLFF
.,TRBJ2-2,TRBD2,TRBV11-2,TGTGCCAGCAGCCTGACTAGCGGCTTGACCGGGGAGCTGTTTTTT,CASSLTSGLTGELFF
.,TRBJ2-5,.,TRBV7-6,TGTGCCAGCAGCTCCCCCCGAGGGGGAGTTGGGGAGACCCAGTACTTC,CASSSPRGGVGETQYF
.,TRBJ2-1,.,TRBV27,TGTGCCAGCAGTTTTGGTAAGACGGGTGAGCAGTTCTTC,CASSFGKTGEQFF
.,TRBJ2-3,.,TRBV11-3,TGTGCCAGCAGCCCACAGGGAGATACGCAGTATTTT,CASSPQGDTQYF
.,TRBJ1-6,.,TRBV12-3/TRBV12-4,TGTGCCAGCAGTCCGGCACCAAGATCACCCCTCCACTTT,CASSPAPRSPLHF
.,TRBJ2-7,.,TRBV6-5,TGTGCCAGCAGACTAGATGGCGGGCATTCCTACGAGCAGTACTTC,CASRLDGGHSYEQYF
.,TRBJ2-3,.,TRBV28,TGTGCCAGCAGTTTATTGGAGGAGAACACAGATACGCAGTATTTT,CASSLLEENTDTQYF
.,TRBJ2-2,.,TRBV12-3/TRBV12-4,TGTGCCAGCAGTCTCATGGCCGGGGAGCTGTTTTTT,CASSLMAGELFF
.,TRBJ1-2,.,TRBV28,TGTGCCAGCCTGACACTTAACTATGGCTACACCTTC,CASLTLNYGYTF
.,TRBJ1-1,.,TRBV27,TGTGCCAGCAGTCCCGGGGACACAAGGACTGAAGCTTTCTTT,CASSPGDTRTEAFF